The clone carrying this T cell receptor beta chain occurred once. The target antigen is unknown. The V and J ends lost 3 bases and 1 base respectively, with 9 bases between them. In germline, CDR1 is SNHLY, CDR2 FYNNEI. The CDR3 totals 14 residues. The data are from a study of OX40 agonist ivuxolimab in advanced cancers. Study-wide context: Patients with prior anti-PD-1, anti-PD-L1 or anti-CTLA-4 therapy were eligible; less than 50% had some. Three patients, one with hepatocellular carcinoma and two with cutaneous melanoma, responded partially.

Broader study findings: Among expanded peripheral T cells, antigen specificity went undetermined. At doses 0.1 to 3.0 mg/kg, CD4+ and CD8+ clones expanded.

TCRdb keeps only in-frame clones here, not all; method: immunoSEQ multiplex PCR. The sample has roughly 34,000 clones; roughly 80% are singletons. The chain recombines TRBV2 with TRBJ1-1; D is ambiguous. Sequencing was performed on CD4+ or CD8+ T cells sorted from blood, taken in a trial of the OX40 agonist ivuxolimab. This TCR was recovered from an adult with an advanced solid tumor such as melanoma, head and neck, liver or kidney cancer. The CDR3 loop reads CASSDPGSNTEAFF. The DNA of the CDR3 is TGTGCCAGCAGTGATCCAGGCTCGAACACTGAAGCTTTCTTT.